This TCR beta chain originates from a study of shared clonotypes between healthy human individuals. The wider study: Donors had three CD4 naive, three CD4 memory, two CD8 naive and one CD8 memory plate apiece.

Repertoires were generated with immunoSEQ multiplex PCR, while TCRdb's copy carries only in-frame clones and drops some. The sample consists of some 1,600,000 clones, 95% to 99% of them appearing once. Trimming removed 4 bases from V and 5 bases from J, with 11 bases in between. The length of the CDR3 is 12 residues. Germline V CDR1 and CDR2: SQVTM, ANQGSEA. The receptor comes from a man aged 25 to 45 in good health. What was sequenced was naive CD4+ T cells sorted from blood. As to subset: CD45RA+ positively selected. The rearrangement joins TRBV29-1 to TRBJ1-2; possibly TRBD1 for D (5 bases). In DNA form, the CDR3 reads TGCAGCGTTGCAAGGGGCATTTATGGCTACACCTTC. Encoded protein: CSVARGIYGYTF.